This T cell receptor (beta chain) was obtained from a study of blood T cell repertoires in COVID-19. Germline V CDR1 and CDR2: ENHRY, SYGVKD. The CDR3 consists of 15 residues. Trimming removed 0 bases from V and 4 bases from J, with 13 bases in between. The protocol was immunoSEQ multiplex PCR, while the TCRdb copy is restricted to in-frame clones and leaves out a portion. Among about 150,000 clones, 87% were seen once, and the ten largest hold roughly 4%. The V and J genes are TRBV10-3 and TRBJ2-7; tentatively, D is TRBD1 (5 bases). Input material: PBMCs or T cells enriched from blood (not recorded which). The TCR originated in a middle-aged woman who had been exposed to COVID-19. The chain's CDR3 is CAISESEGVTYEQYF. CDR3 DNA: TGTGCCATCAGTGAGTCAGAAGGGGTTACGTACGAGCAGTACTTC.